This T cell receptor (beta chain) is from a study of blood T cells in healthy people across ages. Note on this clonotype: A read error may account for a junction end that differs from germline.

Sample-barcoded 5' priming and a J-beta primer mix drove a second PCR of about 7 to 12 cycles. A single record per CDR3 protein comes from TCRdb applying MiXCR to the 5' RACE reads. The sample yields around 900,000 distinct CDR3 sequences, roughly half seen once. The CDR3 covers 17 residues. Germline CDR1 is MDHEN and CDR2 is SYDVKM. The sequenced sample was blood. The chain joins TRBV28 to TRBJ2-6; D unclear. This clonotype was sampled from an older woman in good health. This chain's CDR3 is CVSSLRKGSAGANVLTF. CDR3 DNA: TGTGTCAGCAGTTTACGGAAGGGTTCGGCTGGGGCCAACGTCCTGACTTTC.